This note documents a single T cell receptor beta chain sequence. What it binds is not known. Assay used: immunoSEQ multiplex PCR; TCRdb lists only in-frame clones, some missing. The data hold about 530,000 clones, with 90% to 96% observed a single time. The sample originates from a study of shared clonotypes between healthy human individuals. Points from the study as a whole: Clonotype sharing levels among donors were expected to vary with sequencing depth.

Trimming removed 3 bases from V and 2 bases from J, with 8 bases in between. The CDR3 length is 13 residues. Germline loops: CDR1 SEHNR, CDR2 FQNEAQ (reference sequence). V and J are TRBV7-9 and TRBJ2-7, with unresolved D. The sample consisted of naive CD4+ T cells sorted from blood. Subset specified: CD45RA+ positively selected. This receptor was identified in a woman in her 30s in good health. CDR3 protein: CASSFPLAYEQYF. As DNA, the CDR3 is TGTGCCAGCAGCTTCCCCCTCGCCTACGAGCAGTACTTC.